One and the same sample provided the 28 T cell receptor beta chains below, sequenced in a study of blood T cell repertoires in COVID-19. Measured with immunoSEQ multiplex PCR; TCRdb has only the in-frame clones, and not every one. The sample carries about 140,000 clones, 65% to 85% recorded once. The specimen sequenced was peripheral blood. The receptors here all came from a human donor in a cohort sampled during active COVID-19.

J is TRBJ2-7 and V is TRBV6-5; weak D call: TRBD1 (6 bases). The CDR3 loop spans 15 amino acids. V was trimmed by 7 bases and J by 0 bases, leaving 16 bases between them. CDR1 and CDR2 (germline): MNHEY, SVGAGI. The CDR3 bases are TGTGCCAGCACCCCGACAGGCGTTAGCTCCTACGAGCAGTACTTC. It specifies CASTPTGVSSYEQYF.

V is TRBV7-2 and J is TRBJ1-6; weak D call: TRBD1 (6 bases). CDR1 is SGHTA and CDR2 is FQGNSA in the germline V gene. CDR3 length: 15 residues. Between the trimmed V and J ends, which lost 1 base and 8 bases, there was a span of 12 bases. As DNA, the CDR3 is TGTGCCAGCAGCTTAGAGCAACAGGGCCATTCACCCCTCCACTTT. Translated: CASSLEQQGHSPLHF.

The V gene is TRBV3-1 (or the pseudogene TRBV3-2), the J gene TRBJ2-6; 9 nucleotides agree with TRBD1. CDR1 is LGHDT and CDR2 is YNNKEL in the germline V gene (reference sequence). V was pared by 4 bases and J by 0 bases, with 10 bases of the junction left unmatched. There are 19 residues in the CDR3. The CDR3 loop is CASSLEGWTGVSGANVLTF. CDR3 coding DNA: TGTGCCAGCAGCCTAGAAGGGTGGACAGGGGTCTCTGGGGCCAACGTCCTGACTTTC.

V usage is TRBV18 and J usage is TRBJ2-3; tentatively, D is TRBD2 (5 bases). Germline V gene data show CDR1 as KGHSH and CDR2 as LQKENI. The CDR3 runs 13 residues. The germline V and J ends were trimmed by 3 bases and 5 bases, with 9 bases remaining between them. Written as DNA, the CDR3 is TGTGCCAGCTCACCTCTTCGGGGAGATACGCAGTATTTT. This translates into CASSPLRGDTQYF.

The chain has TRBV5-1 and TRBJ2-1, with TRBD1 matching over 10 bases. Germline assignment: CDR1 SGHRS and CDR2 YFSETQ. This CDR3 contains 17 residues. V was clipped by 0 bases and J by 7 bases; unmatched bases: 10. The CDR3 sequence is CASSLASGTGAFNEQFF. The CDR3, as DNA: TGCGCCAGCAGCTTGGCCTCCGGGACAGGGGCATTTAATGAGCAGTTCTTC.

The CDR3 coding sequence is TGTGCCAGCAGGGGACAGGCCACCCAAGGTCAGCCCCAGCATTTT. As protein: CASRGQATQGQPQHF. The rearrangement links TRBV2 to TRBJ1-5; 8 nucleotides match TRBD1. The V and J ends lost 6 bases and 6 bases, in that order; junction bases with no gene match: 10. This CDR3 has 15 amino acids. Germline CDR1 SNHLY, CDR2 FYNNEI.

This clone was picked up one time. The genes are TRBV6-5 and TRBJ1-3; D remains ambiguous. Looked up from germline, CDR1 is MNHEY and CDR2 is SVGAGI. The V gene lost 3 bases and the J gene lost 0 bases, with 9 bases spanning the gap. CDR3 length equals 15 residues. The CDR3 loop reads CASSYSFYSGNTIYF. The DNA of the CDR3 is TGTGCCAGCAGTTATAGTTTTTACTCTGGAAACACCATATATTTT.

CDR3: CASSRLAGTPLGNEQFF. For the CDR3, the DNA is TGTGCCAGCAGCCGACTAGCGGGTACTCCTTTGGGCAATGAGCAGTTCTTC. V is TRBV3-1 (or the pseudogene TRBV3-2) and J is TRBJ2-1; 10 nucleotides match TRBD2. From germline, CDR1 is LGHDT and CDR2 YNNKEL (reference sequence). This CDR3 is 17 amino acids long. The junction had 12 bases not matched to a gene; V was cut back by 4 bases and J by 6 bases.

This chain connects TRBV14 to TRBJ1-3; no reliable D call. The germline CDR1 and CDR2 sequences are SGHDN and FVKESK. The CDR3 consists of 14 residues. V lost 4 bases to trimming and J lost 1 base, with 8 bases between them. Here the CDR3 reads CASSLAGSGNTIYF. DNA for the CDR3: TGTGCCAGCAGCCTCGCGGGGTCTGGAAACACCATATATTTT.

The chain joins TRBV4-1 to TRBJ1-1; 8 bases align to TRBD1. V lost 4 bases, J lost 1 base, and 14 bases stayed unmatched. The V gene's germline CDR1 is MGHRA and CDR2 YSYEKL. This CDR3 has 18 residues. The CDR3 protein is CASSRGNLDRVANTEAFF. The CDR3 DNA reads TGCGCCAGCAGCCGAGGTAATTTGGACAGGGTAGCGAACACTGAAGCTTTCTTT.

The chain employs TRBV19 and TRBJ1-1; a weak D match, TRBD1 (5 bases). Germline V gene sequence: CDR1 LNHDA, CDR2 SQIVND (reference sequence). The CDR3 is 11 amino acids. The V gene lost 7 bases and the J gene lost 4 bases, with 7 bases spanning the gap. The CDR3 protein is CASTRGTEAFF. DNA for the CDR3: TGTGCCAGTACTAGGGGCACTGAAGCTTTCTTT. Variable domain in full (rest from reference TRBV19 and TRBJ1-1): DGGITQSPKYLFRKEGQNVTLSCEQNLNHDAMYWYRQDPGQGLRLIYYSQIVNDFQKGDIAEGYSVSREKKESFPLTVTSAQKNPTAFYLCASTRGTEAFFGQGTRLTVV.

Worth noting for this clone: The junction departs from the called germline gene at one end, perhaps through a read error. The rearrangement uses TRBV5-1 and TRBJ1-2, with D possibly matching TRBD1 (6 bases). Germline CDR1 is SGHRS and CDR2 is YFSETQ. The CDR3 extends over 13 amino acids. This chain's CDR3 is CASTLGGKAGYTF. Written as DNA, the CDR3 is TGCGCCAGCACCTTGGGGGGCAAGGCTGGCTACACCTTC.

The chain carries TRBV27 and TRBJ2-7, with a possible D match to TRBD2 (5 bases). CDR1 and CDR2 from the germline V gene are MNHEY and SMNVEV (reference sequence). Trimming shortened V by 3 bases and J by 1 base, and 7 bases separated the two germline ends. This CDR3 spans 13 amino acids. CDR3 amino acids: CASSFSGSYEQYF. The CDR3 nucleotides read TGTGCCAGCAGTTTTTCGGGGTCCTACGAGCAGTACTTC.

The V call is TRBV2, the J call TRBJ1-4, with 11 bases aligning to TRBD1. The germline V gene encodes CDR1 SNHLY and CDR2 FYNNEI. CDR3 size: 14 residues. V lost 7 bases to trimming and J lost 6 bases; unmatched junction nucleotides: 4. As DNA, the CDR3 is TGTGCCAGCATGTTGGACAGGGGGCATGAAAAACTGTTTTTT. This translates into CASMLDRGHEKLFF.

The chain uses TRBV28 and TRBJ2-6; no firm D call. CDR3 length: 14 residues. Germline V gene lookup returns CDR1 MDHEN and CDR2 SYDVKM. V lost 6 bases, J lost 2 bases, and 8 bases lay in between. CDR3 coding DNA: TGTGCCAGCAGGGCGGCGGCTGGGGCCAACGTCCTGACTTTC. It translates to CASRAAAGANVLTF.

V usage is TRBV19 and J usage is TRBJ2-7; 8 nucleotides line up with TRBD1. Per germline, CDR1 LNHDA and CDR2 SQIVND (reference sequence). V dropped 5 bases and J dropped 0; count of bases not matched to a gene: 6. This CDR3 has 15 residues. CDR3 DNA: TGTGCCAGTAGTTCGCGGGACAGGAGCTCCTACGAGCAGTACTTC. Its translation: CASSSRDRSSYEQYF.

The chain employs TRBV5-8 and TRBJ1-4; 7 nucleotides line up with TRBD1. Germline V gene data show CDR1 as SGHTS and CDR2 as YDEGEE. The junction had 4 bases not matched to a gene; V was cut back by 3 bases and J by 5 bases. The CDR3 runs to 14 residues. The CDR3 protein is CASSSGGKNEKLFF. The CDR3 bases are TGTGCCAGCAGCTCAGGGGGAAAGAATGAAAAACTGTTTTTT.

The chain couples TRBV7-2 to TRBJ1-2; unclear D gene. Trimming removed 5 bases from V and 7 bases from J, with 23 bases in between. There are 16 residues in the CDR3. CDR1 is SGHTA, CDR2 FQGNSA, per germline. The CDR3 here is CASSPNSGRSKGGYTF. The CDR3 nucleotides read TGTGCCAGCAGCCCCAACTCGGGGAGGTCAAAAGGTGGCTACACCTTC.

This clone was picked up a small number of times. Here the CDR3 reads CASRAPHNEQFF. In DNA form, the CDR3 reads TGCGCCAGCAGGGCCCCCCACAATGAGCAGTTCTTC. This sequence joins TRBV23-1 and TRBJ2-1, with unresolved D. TRBV23-1 is filed as an ORF, its function uncertain. Between the trimmed V and J ends, which lost 6 bases and 5 bases, there was a span of 8 bases. The CDR3 has 12 amino acids.

The J gene is TRBJ2-7, the V gene TRBV6-2 or TRBV6-3, with TRBD1 matching over 8 bases. The CDR3 spans 14 residues. Germline values: CDR1 MNHEY, CDR2 SVGEGT. V gave up 0 bases and J gave up 6 bases; unmatched junction bases: 4. In DNA form, the CDR3 reads TGTGCCAGCAGTTACTCCAGGGGGCGGGGCGAGCAGTACTTC. Its protein product is CASSYSRGRGEQYF.

The chain carries TRBV18 and TRBJ1-4; no definite D call. CDR1 and CDR2 from the germline V gene are KGHSH and LQKENI. V shed 4 bases and J shed 1 base, with 10 bases lying between them. The CDR3 has 15 amino acids. The CDR3 nucleotides are TGTGCCAGCTCACAGTCGGTTATAACTAATGAAAAACTGTTTTTT. Translated, it gives CASSQSVITNEKLFF.

The chain joins TRBV28 to TRBJ1-5; a possible D gene is TRBD1 (5 bases). The CDR3 is made up of 15 amino acids. Trimming shortened V by 6 bases and J by 7 bases, and 19 bases separated the two germline ends. Looked up from germline, CDR1 is MDHEN and CDR2 is SYDVKM. The CDR3 sequence is CASRSPQGLQQPQHF. For the CDR3, the DNA is TGTGCCAGCAGATCCCCCCAGGGCTTGCAGCAGCCCCAGCATTTT.

V is TRBV7-3 and J is TRBJ2-3; 11 bases match TRBD2. This CDR3 has 16 amino acids. CDR1 and CDR2 (germline): SGHTA, FQGTGA. V lost 2 bases, J lost 2 bases, and 3 bases stayed unmatched. The chain's CDR3 is CASSLLAGGSTDTQYF. For the CDR3, the DNA is TGTGCCAGCAGCTTACTAGCGGGGGGATCCACAGATACGCAGTATTTT. The variable domain in full, with the rest retrieved from reference TRBV7-3 and TRBJ2-3, is GAGVSQTPSNKVTEKGKYVELRCDPISGHTALYWYRQSLGQGPEFLIYFQGTGAADDSGLPNDRFFAVRPEGSVSTLKIQRTERGDSAVYLCASSLLAGGSTDTQYFGPGTRLTVL.

This chain links TRBV5-1 with TRBJ2-7; TRBD1 matches at 9 bases. J lost 4 bases, V lost 3 bases, and 2 bases had no gene match. The CDR3 consists of 13 residues. From germline, CDR1 is SGHRS and CDR2 YFSETQ. CDR3 DNA sequence: TGCGCCAGCAGCTCGACAGGGGGTTACGAGCAGTACTTC. This gives the protein CASSSTGGYEQYF.

The rearrangement links TRBV19 to TRBJ1-2; unclear D gene. The V end was cut by 3 bases, the J end by 2 bases, with 4 bases between. This CDR3 is 12 amino acids long. Germline V gene data show CDR1 as LNHDA and CDR2 as SQIVND (reference sequence). The CDR3 spells CASSISNYGYTF. The CDR3 bases are TGTGCCAGTAGTATCTCGAACTATGGCTACACCTTC.

The sample holds one count of this clone. V usage is TRBV3-1 (or the pseudogene TRBV3-2) and J usage is TRBJ1-1, with D possibly TRBD1 on 6 matching bases. CDR3 length: 12 residues. V was cut by 4 bases and J by 11 bases, with 14 bases left in between. Germline V gene data show CDR1 as LGHDT and CDR2 as YNNKEL (reference sequence). CDR3 in amino acids: CASSLVQGGAFF. The CDR3 DNA reads TGTGCCAGCAGCCTTGTACAGGGTGGGGCTTTCTTT.

V and J are TRBV5-1 and TRBJ1-6, with TRBD1 identical over 7 bases. The CDR3 is 14 residues long. V was pared by 0 bases and J by 14 bases, with 8 bases of the junction left unmatched. CDR1 and CDR2 (germline): SGHRS, YFSETQ. The CDR3: CASSLGQGQRTLHF. The CDR3 region has the DNA TGCGCCAGCAGCTTGGGACAGGGACAGAGGACCCTCCACTTT.

The genes are TRBV6-5 and TRBJ2-2; D ambiguous. In germline, CDR1 is MNHEY, CDR2 SVGAGI. This CDR3 comprises 11 residues. V lost 4 bases, J lost 7 bases, and 4 bases lay in between. CDR3 in DNA: TGTGCCAGCAGTTTCGGCGGGGAGCTGTTTTTT. As protein: CASSFGGELFF.